A selection of T cell receptor beta chains follows, all from one sample in a study of blood T cells in healthy people across ages. TCRdb redid the calling of the 5' RACE reads with MiXCR, one entry per CDR3 protein. The repertoire holds 1.5 million to 2 million distinct CDR3 sequences, with around half as singletons. Sequencing used blood. These receptors all stem from a woman aged 40 to 49 in good health. Each CDR3 is given with its conserved first and last residue. D genes are given only for firm matches. Rows give clone size only sometimes, using once, few, many, or a class for an expanded clone.

cdr3_nt	cdr3_aa	clone_size	v_call	d_call	j_call
TGTGCCAGCAGTTACGGGGCCTACAATGAGCAGTTCTTC	CASSYGAYNEQFF	-	TRBV6-5	-	TRBJ2-1
TGCAGCGTCCGGGACAGGAACTCTGGGGCCAACGTCCTGACTTTC	CSVRDRNSGANVLTF	many	TRBV29-1	TRBD1	TRBJ2-6
TGTGCTAGCAGCTCCCCCGGGCGGGAGATCTACAATGAGCAGTTCTTC	CASSSPGREIYNEQFF	-	TRBV7-7	TRBD2	TRBJ2-1
TGTGCCAGCAGCTCACCGGTCACAGGGGGTATCTATGGCTACACCTTC	CASSSPVTGGIYGYTF	few	TRBV7-2	TRBD1	TRBJ1-2
TGCAGTGCTAGCCGGGACATCTATGGCTACACCTTC	CSASRDIYGYTF	-	TRBV20-1	-	TRBJ1-2
TGCAGTGCACCATTGGGGGGCGGGGTTCGGAATCAGCCCCAGCATTTT	CSAPLGGGVRNQPQHF	-	TRBV20-1	-	TRBJ1-5
TGTGCCAGCAGCCAAGAAGCAGAACGGGCCACAGATACGCAGTATTTT	CASSQEAERATDTQYF	-	TRBV4-2	-	TRBJ2-3
TGTGCCAGCAGCAAATATTCCGGGACGCATTCTTACAATGAGCAGTACTTC	CASSKYSGTHSYNEQYF	-	TRBV7-6	-	TRBJ2-7
TGCGCCAGCAGCAACCGGGACGGACCTCTCTATGGCTACACCTTC	CASSNRDGPLYGYTF	few	TRBV4-3	-	TRBJ1-2
TGTGCCAGCAGTTACGGGGGTTCAAAAAACATTCAGTACTTC	CASSYGGSKNIQYF	-	TRBV27	-	TRBJ2-4
TGTGCCAGCAGCGACCGGGACAGGGGGAACAATGAGCAGTTCTTC	CASSDRDRGNNEQFF	-	TRBV9	TRBD1	TRBJ2-1
TGTGCCAGCAGCCGATTCCAAGAGCAGTACTTC	CASSRFQEQYF	few	TRBV7-9	-	TRBJ2-7
TGTGCCAGCAGCCTCCTGACCGGGACGATTTATCAGCCCCAGCATTTT	CASSLLTGTIYQPQHF	few	TRBV7-2	-	TRBJ1-5
TGTGCCAGCAGCCGACAAATTGCGGTGGACTACAATGAGCAGTACTTC	CASSRQIAVDYNEQYF	-	TRBV3-1	-	TRBJ2-5
TGTGCCACCAGCAGGACAGAAAACACCGGGGAGCTGTTTTTT	CATSRTENTGELFF	-	TRBV15	-	TRBJ2-2
TGTGCCAGCAGCCCTACAACCAGGGCGGATACGCAGTATTTT	CASSPTTRADTQYF	-	TRBV7-3	-	TRBJ2-3
TGCAGTGCTAGCCTCACAGGGAAGGGGGGCTACACCTTC	CSASLTGKGGYTF	many	TRBV20-1	-	TRBJ1-2
TGTGCCAGCAGTTTGTTCAGGGGCCCAGAGACCCAGTACTTC	CASSLFRGPETQYF	few	TRBV12-3/TRBV12-4	-	TRBJ2-5